This T cell receptor beta chain was sequenced for a study of blood T cell repertoires in COVID-19. Study at large: Specimens from acute and convalescent COVID-19 originated in the United States, Italy and Spain. Sources were T cells, B-cell-depleted T cells, or PBMCs; the material itself was cDNA or gDNA.

Measured with immunoSEQ multiplex PCR; TCRdb has only the in-frame clones, and not every one. The profile shows just under 35,000 clones, roughly 86% of them singletons. The germline gives CDR1 SGHVS, CDR2 FQNEAQ. This CDR3 region has 16 residues. V was clipped by 2 bases and J by 0 bases; unmatched bases: 5. The chain joins TRBV7-8 to TRBJ2-3; 7 bases map to TRBD2. The origin of this receptor is a human donor in a cohort sampled during active COVID-19. Sequenced material: peripheral blood. This CDR3 is CASSLRGGASTDTQYF. In DNA, the CDR3 is TGTGCCAGCAGCTTAAGGGGAGGGGCAAGCACAGATACGCAGTATTTT.